This T cell receptor beta chain was retrieved from a study of T cell responses to AZD1222 COVID-19 vaccine. At the level of the study: Second-dose schedules of about 4 or about 12 weeks were combined.

The table came from immunoSEQ multiplex PCR; TCRdb's copy has only in-frame clones and leaves some out. The data contain roughly 80,000 clones, under 95% of them singletons. Trimming took 5 bases from V and 7 from J, leaving 18 bases between them. This CDR3 region has 15 residues. Germline CDR1 reads LGHNA; CDR2 reads YNFKEQ. The sequence came from an adult in good health. Sequencing was performed on peripheral blood, taken on day 0 of AZD1222 vaccination. The chain employs TRBV4-2 and TRBJ2-1, with D perhaps matching TRBD2 (6 bases). CDR3 DNA: TGTGCCAGCAGCGGGACTCCGGTAGCCCCGAATGAGCAGTTCTTC. Its translation: CASSGTPVAPNEQFF.